One sample yielded the 14 T cell receptor beta chains listed below, sequenced in a study of molecular identifiers for immune sequencing clone quantification. One entry per CDR3 protein, called by TCRdb with MiXCR from the PCR reads. The top ten hold under 0.8% of the sample, which has about half a million distinct CDR3 sequences, roughly 25% seen once. The sequenced material came from naive CD8+ T cells from blood, with Jurkat cell RNA spiked in. Documented subset: FACS-sorted CD8+CD4-CCR7+CD45RA+ naive T cells. These TCRs come from a human donor in good health. Some libraries in this study had Jurkat cell RNA spiked in.

This chain uses TRBV12-5 with TRBJ1-1; the D is unclear. Germline V gene data show CDR1 as LGHNT and CDR2 as FRNRAP. Trimming removed 5 bases from V and 5 bases from J, with 15 bases in between. CDR3 size: 14 residues. The CDR3 nucleotides read TGTGCTAGTGGTCCCTCGGGCGGGTGGACTGAAGCTTTCTTT. This translates into CASGPSGGWTEAFF.

The V gene is TRBV12-3 or TRBV12-4, the J gene TRBJ1-2; 9 nucleotides match TRBD1. V lost 4 bases and J lost 4; bases outside the gene matches: 7. There are 15 residues in the CDR3. The CDR3 protein is CASSSEDRGAYGYTF. The DNA of the CDR3 is TGTGCCAGCAGTTCTGAGGACAGGGGAGCCTATGGCTACACCTTC.

The chain links TRBV27 to TRBJ2-1; D is tentatively TRBD1 or TRBD2 (5 bases each). With 6 bases removed from V and 2 bases from J, the gap between germline ends came to 14 bases. Germline V lookup: CDR1 MNHEY, CDR2 SMNVEV (reference sequence). The CDR3 is 15 amino acids. CDR3 loop: CASRPARGAYNEQFF. The CDR3 DNA reads TGTGCCAGCAGACCCGCCCGGGGCGCCTACAATGAGCAGTTCTTC.

This clonotype was seen many times. The chain employs TRBV4-3 and TRBJ2-7; D uncertain. The CDR3 length is 13 residues. The V gene's germline CDR1 is LGHNA and CDR2 YSLEER. With 2 bases removed from V and 6 bases from J, the gap between germline ends came to 11 bases. The CDR3: CASSQLRGGEQYF. The CDR3 nucleotides are TGCGCCAGCAGCCAACTTCGAGGTGGCGAGCAGTACTTC.

This clonotype appeared a few times. The rearrangement joins TRBV12-3 or TRBV12-4 to TRBJ2-1, with 7 bases fitting TRBD1. V was clipped by 6 bases and J by 6 bases; unmatched bases: 8. The CDR3 totals 14 residues. The DNA of the CDR3 is TGTGCCAGCAGATCAACAGGGGCCGCCAATGAGCAGTTCTTC. It is translated as CASRSTGAANEQFF.

The genes are TRBV30 and TRBJ2-1; no reliable D call. Germline V gene sequence: CDR1 GTSNPN, CDR2 SVGIG (reference sequence). The CDR3 is made up of 14 amino acids. V lost 4 bases to trimming and J lost 8 bases, with 18 bases between them. For the CDR3, the DNA is TGTGCCTGGAAGGGCCCATGGTACGTCGATGAGCAGTTCTTC. Translation: CAWKGPWYVDEQFF.

This clonotype was seen ten or more times. At one of its ends the junction is not consistent with the germline gene, which may arise from a read error. The chain carries TRBV6-5 and TRBJ2-3; D is uncertain. This CDR3 is built from 14 residues. Germline V gene sequence: CDR1 MNHEY, CDR2 SVGAGI. Written as DNA, the CDR3 is TGTGCCAGTAGTTCCCCGGGTCGGGCAGATACGCAGTATTTT. This gives the protein CASSSPGRADTQYF.

The sample holds a few counts of this clonotype. The rearrangement links TRBV2 to TRBJ1-6, with 9 bases lining up with TRBD1. This CDR3 contains 14 residues. The V gene end was trimmed by 6 bases and the J gene end by 8 bases; junction bases not matched to a gene: 5. Germline values: CDR1 SNHLY, CDR2 FYNNEI. Written as DNA, the CDR3 is TGTGCCAGCAGGGGGACAGGGTTTGATTCACCCCTCCACTTT. Translated: CASRGTGFDSPLHF.

This clonotype has ten or more counts. The chain links TRBV28 to TRBJ2-3, with a possible D match to TRBD2 (5 bases). V was cut by 6 bases and J by 0 bases, with 16 bases left in between. Per the germline V gene, CDR1 is MDHEN and CDR2 is SYDVKM. The CDR3 is 16 residues long. The CDR3 is CASSPSSGESTDTQYF. The CDR3 coding sequence is TGTGCCAGCAGCCCATCGAGCGGAGAGAGCACAGATACGCAGTATTTT. Combining the CDR3 with reference TRBV28 and TRBJ2-3 gives the whole variable domain DVKVTQSSRYLVKRTGEKVFLECVQDMDHENMFWYRQDPGLGLRLIYFSYDVKMKEKGDIPEGYSVSREKKERFSLILESASTNQTSMYLCASSPSSGESTDTQYFGPGTRLTVL.

The chain combines TRBV6-1 with TRBJ2-3, with TRBD1 matching over 7 bases. With V trimmed by 0 bases and J by 2 bases, 8 bases remained unmatched. Looked up from germline, CDR1 is MNHNS and CDR2 is SASEGT. The CDR3 totals 17 residues. CDR3 bases: TGTGCCAGCAGTGAAGCCGCAGGGGGTCAGGACACAGATACGCAGTATTTT. It is translated as CASSEAAGGQDTDTQYF.

About this clonotype itself: A much larger clone sits a single nucleotide away, making a read error possible. This chain connects TRBV6-6 to TRBJ2-7; D possibly corresponds to TRBD2 (7 bases). CDR1 and CDR2 (germline): MNHNY, SVGAGI (reference sequence). The CDR3 runs to 13 residues. The CDR3 loop reads CASSYSGGPTKHF. For the CDR3, the DNA is TGTGCCAGCAGTTACTCGGGGGGGCCTACGAAGCACTTC.

The chain recombines TRBV6-1 with TRBJ1-1; D uncertain. Germline lookup yields CDR1 MNHNS and CDR2 SASEGT. This CDR3 has 15 amino acids. V dropped 2 bases and J dropped 0 bases, with 10 bases sitting between them. CDR3 in DNA: TGTGCCAGCAGTGAACAAGAAGGTTTGAACACTGAAGCTTTCTTT. Protein product: CASSEQEGLNTEAFF.

The chain links TRBV7-9 to TRBJ1-6, with D tentatively TRBD1 (6 bases). There are 14 residues in the CDR3. Trimming cost V 5 bases and J 10 bases, with 15 bases left between them. Germline CDR1 SEHNR, CDR2 FQNEAQ (reference sequence). This CDR3 is CASSPSRGISPLHF. The CDR3 bases are TGTGCCAGCAGCCCATCCAGGGGTATCTCACCCCTCCACTTT.

With respect to this clonotype: A read error may be the cause here, since a much bigger clone is one base away. The chain is built from TRBV7-9 and TRBJ2-3; 7 bases are shared with TRBD1. In germline, CDR1 is SEHNR, CDR2 FQNEAQ (reference sequence). The CDR3 is made up of 16 amino acids. The CDR3 bases are TGTGCCAGCAGAGACGAACGGGACAGTTTTTTGGATATGCAGTATTTT. The encoded protein is CASRDERDSFLDMQYF.